This is a list of T cell receptor beta chains from one sample in a study of T cells after yellow fever vaccination. One entry per CDR3 protein results from TCRdb running MiXCR on the 5' RACE reads. This sample has 500,000 to 650,000 distinct CDR3 sequences, with roughly 17% found just once. The sample consisted of PBMCs, taken about 5 days after the first yellow fever vaccination. The receptors were gathered from a man between 18 and 29 years old who received the YFV17D yellow fever vaccine. CDR3s include the opening cysteine and the closing phenylalanine or tryptophan. The D gene is left open where the match is weak. Clone size appears in some rows only: once, few, many, or a class for an expanded clone.

TRBJ1-2 | few | TRBV4-3 | NA | TGCGCCAGCAGCCAAGATCGCAGACAGGAGAGCTACACCTTC | CASSQDRRQESYTF
TRBJ2-5 | NA | TRBV7-2 | TRBD1 | TGTGCCAGCAGCCAATTCGACAGGGACAAGCTGACCCAGTACTTC | CASSQFDRDKLTQYF
TRBJ2-3 | few | TRBV12-3/TRBV12-4 | TRBD2 | TGTGCCAGCAGTGAGCTAGCGGGGGTAGATACGCAGTATTTT | CASSELAGVDTQYF
TRBJ1-2 | NA | TRBV4-1 | NA | TGCGCCAGCAGCCAAGTCTCTCACAGGCCTAACTATGGCTACACCTTC | CASSQVSHRPNYGYTF
TRBJ2-1 | few | TRBV11-1 | TRBD2 | TGTGCCAGCAGCTACGGGACTAGCGGTGGGAGCTCCTACAATGAGCAGTTCTTC | CASSYGTSGGSSYNEQFF
TRBJ2-2 | few | TRBV2 | NA | TGTGCCGGAAGGGGGGATCACGGGGAGCTGTTTTTT | CAGRGDHGELFF
TRBJ2-7 | few | TRBV20-1 | TRBD2 | TGCAGTGCTCAAAACGCTCGGTCTAGCGGGGGATACGAGCAGTACTTC | CSAQNARSSGGYEQYF
TRBJ2-3 | NA | TRBV7-2 | TRBD2 | TGTGCCAGCAGCTTGTATCTAGCGGGGGGGCCAGATATGCAGTATTTT | CASSLYLAGGPDMQYF
TRBJ2-3 | NA | TRBV6-4 | NA | TGTGCCAGCAGGAAAAGTCTGGGCACAGATACGCAGTATTTT | CASRKSLGTDTQYF
TRBJ2-7 | NA | TRBV7-7 | NA | TGTGCCAGCAGCTTATATCCGGAATCCTACGAGCAGTACTTC | CASSLYPESYEQYF
TRBJ1-6 | many | TRBV5-1 | NA | TGCGCCAGCAGCTTGGTCGAAAGAAACAATTCACCCCTCCACTTT | CASSLVERNNSPLHF
TRBJ2-1 | NA | TRBV19 | NA | TGTGCCACCCAAGGGTGGGCCCTGGGCCCAAGGAATGAGCAGTTCTTC | CATQGWALGPRNEQFF
TRBJ1-2 | NA | TRBV7-8 | NA | TGTGCCAGCAGCTTAGTGTGGGAGGGTGAGGGCTACACCTTC | CASSLVWEGEGYTF
TRBJ1-2 | NA | TRBV30 | TRBD1 | TGTGCCTGGAGGCCGGGACAGGGGGCAATATGGAATGGCTACACCTTC | CAWRPGQGAIWNGYTF
TRBJ1-1 | few | TRBV6-5 | NA | TGTGCCAGCAGAATGGGGAACACTGAAGCTTTCTTT | CASRMGNTEAFF
TRBJ2-1 | NA | TRBV7-6 | TRBD2 | TGTGCCAGCAGCCCACTGGTCGGGGGGGCCGAGTACAATGAGCAGTTCTTC | CASSPLVGGAEYNEQFF
TRBJ2-3 | few | TRBV5-4 | TRBD2 | TGTGCCAGCAGCTTTGCCCCGCACCGGACTAGCGGGCGGATCCTTCCAACAGATACGCAGTATTTT | CASSFAPHRTSGRILPTDTQYF
TRBJ2-1 | NA | TRBV6-5 | NA | TGTGCCAGCAGTTACATGGGGGGGCTAGGGAATGAGCAGTTCTTC | CASSYMGGLGNEQFF
TRBJ2-5 | many | TRBV5-1 | TRBD2 | TGCGCCAGCAGTCCCGGGACTAGCCCCGAGACCCAGTACTTC | CASSPGTSPETQYF
TRBJ2-3 | few | TRBV15 | NA | TGTGCCACCAGCAGATCCTCTGCCGGGACTGGGACAGATACGCAGTATTTT | CATSRSSAGTGTDTQYF
TRBJ2-5 | few | TRBV5-1 | TRBD1 | TGCGCCAGCAGCACTAATTCAGGGGGAGAGAGAGTTGAGACCCAGTACTTC | CASSTNSGGERVETQYF
TRBJ1-3 | few | TRBV29-1 | NA | TGCAGCGTTGAAGAGGGCAGGTCTGGAAACACCATATATTTT | CSVEEGRSGNTIYF
TRBJ1-6 | many | TRBV5-1 | TRBD1 | TGCGCCAGCAGCGTCCAGGGGGCGCGGACACCCCTCCACTTT | CASSVQGARTPLHF
TRBJ2-4 | few | TRBV5-1 | NA | TGCGCCAGCAGCTTGGGAGGTCGGGCTACTGGCAAAAACATTCAGTACTTC | CASSLGGRATGKNIQYF
TRBJ2-1 | few | TRBV7-9 | TRBD2 | TGTGCCAGCAACCCCCCCGGGACTAGAAGCAATGAGCAGTTCTTC | CASNPPGTRSNEQFF
TRBJ2-1 | NA | TRBV14 | TRBD2 | TGTGCCAGCAGCCAAGCCCGGAGGACTAGCACCGACAATGAGCAGTTCTTC | CASSQARRTSTDNEQFF
TRBJ1-4 | few | TRBV20-1 | NA | TGCAGTGCCCCGGCCTTTAATGAAAAACTGTTTTTT | CSAPAFNEKLFF
TRBJ2-3 | many | TRBV6-5 | NA | TGTGCCAGCAGTTACTCCCACGAACGGGATAGCACAGATACGCAGTATTTT | CASSYSHERDSTDTQYF
TRBJ2-1 | NA | TRBV4-2 | TRBD1 | TGTGCCAGCAGCCTAACTACAGGGGGTGGGAACAATGAGCAGTTCTTC | CASSLTTGGGNNEQFF
TRBJ2-1 | few | TRBV20-1 | NA | TGCAGTGCTAGGGGGGGACCATACAATGAGCAGTTCTTC | CSARGGPYNEQFF
TRBJ2-7 | NA | TRBV29-1 | NA | TGCAGCGTGAGGGAGGGGGGCTACGAGCAGTACTTC | CSVREGGYEQYF
TRBJ2-5 | few | TRBV4-3 | NA | TGCGCCAGCAGCCTGTGGGGGAAAGAGACCCAGTACTTC | CASSLWGKETQYF
TRBJ2-5 | many | TRBV20-1 | NA | TGCAGTGCTAGAGATCGGGGTTACCTCCGAGAGACCCAGTACTTC | CSARDRGYLRETQYF
TRBJ2-3 | few | TRBV2 | NA | TGTGCCAGCAGGCGTTGGGTGGGTGGAACAGATTATCTTGATACGCAGTATTTT | CASRRWVGGTDYLDTQYF
TRBJ1-2 | few | TRBV6-1 | NA | TGTGCCAGCAGTGGCAACAACAGGGTTTTTAACTATGGCTACACCTTC | CASSGNNRVFNYGYTF
TRBJ1-5 | NA | TRBV12-3/TRBV12-4 | NA | TGTGCCAGCAGACTGACAGGCGATCAGCCCCAGCATTTT | CASRLTGDQPQHF
TRBJ2-5 | many | TRBV5-1 | NA | TGCGCCAGCAGCTTCCCTCCGGGGGCGTACCAAGAGACCCAGTACTTC | CASSFPPGAYQETQYF
TRBJ1-1 | NA | TRBV27 | NA | TGTGCCAGCAGTTTATTTGTAGGGGGGGGCGTGAACACTGAAGCTTTCTTT | CASSLFVGGGVNTEAFF
TRBJ2-4 | NA | TRBV11-2 | NA | TGTGCCAGCAGCTTAGATGGACGCTCCCAAGGGGGATACTTAGCCAAAAACATTCAGTACTTC | CASSLDGRSQGGYLAKNIQYF
TRBJ2-7 | NA | TRBV6-2/TRBV6-3 | TRBD1 | TGTGCCAGCAGTTACTTACAGGGGTCCTACGAGCAGTACTTC | CASSYLQGSYEQYF
TRBJ2-2 | few | TRBV6-2/TRBV6-3 | NA | TGTGCCAGCACCGTTACAGGGCCCACCGGGGAGCTGTTTTTT | CASTVTGPTGELFF
TRBJ2-7 | few | TRBV12-3/TRBV12-4 | NA | TGTGCCAGCAGTTTAGGAGGGGGACGAGACGAGCAGTACTTC | CASSLGGGRDEQYF
TRBJ2-7 | few | TRBV29-1 | NA | TGCAGCGTCCACACGACCCTCCCGGACTACGAGCAGTACTTC | CSVHTTLPDYEQYF
TRBJ2-5 | NA | TRBV7-2 | NA | TGTGCCAGCAGCTTAGATGGGGGTCGGTCAGAGACCCAGTACTTC | CASSLDGGRSETQYF
TRBJ2-4 | NA | TRBV12-3/TRBV12-4 | NA | TGTGCCAGCAGTTCCGACGGTGGACTTCAGTACTTC | CASSSDGGLQYF
TRBJ2-2 | NA | TRBV11-2 | TRBD1 | TGTGCCAGCAGCTCTTTCCCGGGACAGGGGAAAAAAGGGGAGCTGTTTTTT | CASSSFPGQGKKGELFF